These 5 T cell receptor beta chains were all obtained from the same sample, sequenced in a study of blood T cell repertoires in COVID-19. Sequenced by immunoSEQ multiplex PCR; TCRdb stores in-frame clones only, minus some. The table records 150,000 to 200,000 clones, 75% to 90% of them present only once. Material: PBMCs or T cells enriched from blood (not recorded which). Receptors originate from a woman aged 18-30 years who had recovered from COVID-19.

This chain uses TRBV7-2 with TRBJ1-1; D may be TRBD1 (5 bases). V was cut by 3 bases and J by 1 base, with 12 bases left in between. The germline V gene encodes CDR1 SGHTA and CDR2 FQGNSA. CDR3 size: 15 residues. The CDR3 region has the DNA TGTGCCAGCAGCTTGCCCGGGACTAAGAACACTGAAGCTTTCTTT. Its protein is CASSLPGTKNTEAFF.

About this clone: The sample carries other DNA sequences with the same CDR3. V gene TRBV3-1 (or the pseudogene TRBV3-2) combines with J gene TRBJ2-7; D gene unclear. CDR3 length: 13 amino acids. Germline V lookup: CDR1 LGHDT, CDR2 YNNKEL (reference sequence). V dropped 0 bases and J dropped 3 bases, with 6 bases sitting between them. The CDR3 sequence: CASSQDISYEQYF. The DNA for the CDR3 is TGTGCCAGCAGCCAAGATATCAGCTACGAGCAGTACTTC.

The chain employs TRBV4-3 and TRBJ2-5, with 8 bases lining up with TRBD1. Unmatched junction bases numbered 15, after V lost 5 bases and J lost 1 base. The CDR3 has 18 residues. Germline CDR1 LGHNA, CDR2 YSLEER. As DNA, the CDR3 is TGCGCCAGCAGCGCTTACATAGGACAGGGTGTTGGCCAAGAGACCCAGTACTTC. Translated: CASSAYIGQGVGQETQYF.

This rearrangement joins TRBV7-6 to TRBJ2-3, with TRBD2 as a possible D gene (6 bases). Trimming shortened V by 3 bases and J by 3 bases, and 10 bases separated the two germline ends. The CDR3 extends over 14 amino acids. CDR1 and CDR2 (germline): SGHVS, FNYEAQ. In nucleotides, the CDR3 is TGTGCCAGCAGCTTTCAACGGGGGACAGATACGCAGTATTTT. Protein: CASSFQRGTDTQYF. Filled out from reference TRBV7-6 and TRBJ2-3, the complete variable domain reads GAGVSQSPRYKVTKRGQDVALRCDPISGHVSLYWYRQALGQGPEFLTYFNYEAQQDKSGLPNDRFSAERPEGSISTLTIQRTEQRDSAMYRCASSFQRGTDTQYFGPGTRLTVL.

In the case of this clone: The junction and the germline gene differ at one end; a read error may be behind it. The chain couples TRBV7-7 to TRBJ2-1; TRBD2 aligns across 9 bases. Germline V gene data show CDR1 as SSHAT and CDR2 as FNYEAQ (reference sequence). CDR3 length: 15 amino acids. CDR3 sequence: CASSSGREGRNEQFF. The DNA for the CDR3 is TGTGCTAGCAGCTCAGGGCGGGAGGGCCGGAATGAGCAGTTCTTC.